Listed here are 29 T cell receptor beta chains from one sample, sequenced in a study of cytomegalovirus exposure and HLA in healthy donors. PCR amplification relied on 60 Vbeta primers (plus 13 Jbeta primers). Using immunoSEQ multiplex PCR, the repertoire was profiled, and TCRdb retains in-frame clones only, with some absent. The sample comprises under 200,000 clones, approximately 85% of which are singletons, and about 2.5% rests with the top ten. The sequencing input was PBMCs. Receptors originate from a woman between 50 and 59 years old in good health and CMV-seronegative.

The chain links TRBV6-5 to TRBJ2-1; D may be TRBD2 (5 bases). From germline, CDR1 is MNHEY and CDR2 SVGAGI. The germline V and J ends were trimmed by 4 bases and 11 bases, with 12 bases remaining between them. This CDR3 region has 12 residues. The CDR3 DNA sequence: TGTGCCAGCAGTTTTACGGGGAATAAGCAGTTCTTC. This codes for CASSFTGNKQFF.

The chain links TRBV19 to TRBJ2-7; D is ambiguous. The CDR3 length is 14 residues. Germline-derived CDR1 and CDR2 are LNHDA and SQIVND (reference sequence). Trimming stripped 5 bases from V and 3 bases from J, with 14 bases between. The chain's CDR3 is CASSETAELYEQYF. The CDR3 nucleotides are TGTGCCAGTAGTGAGACGGCGGAACTCTACGAGCAGTACTTC.

The chain uses TRBV25-1 and TRBJ2-6; D is possibly TRBD2 (5 bases). The CDR3 runs 17 residues. Germline CDR1 MGHDK, CDR2 SYGVNS. Trimming left V 4 bases short and J 0 bases short, with 13 bases between. CDR3 sequence (DNA): TGTGCCAGCAGTGGAATGAATCGGGGCTCTGGGGCCAACGTCCTGACTTTC. Translation: CASSGMNRGSGANVLTF.

The chain carries TRBV5-1 and TRBJ2-5; weak D call: TRBD1 (5 bases). This CDR3 contains 13 residues. V lost 1 base and J lost 4, with 8 bases in between. From germline, CDR1 is SGHRS and CDR2 YFSETQ. For the CDR3, the DNA is TGCGCCAGCAGCTTGTCCAGGGCAGAGACCCAGTACTTC. This sequence encodes CASSLSRAETQYF.

The rearrangement links TRBV30 to TRBJ2-3; possible D gene TRBD2, 5 bases. Trimming took off 7 bases at V and 3 bases at J, with 20 bases between the two ends. The CDR3 length is 15 residues. Germline loops: CDR1 GTSNPN, CDR2 SVGIG (reference sequence). The CDR3 sequence is CASDELRGRTDTQYF. The CDR3 region has the DNA TGTGCCTCCGACGAATTAAGAGGGCGGACAGATACGCAGTATTTT.

This sequence joins TRBV7-2 and TRBJ1-1; the match to TRBD1 covers 7 bases. The length of the CDR3 is 16 residues. The V segment lost 5 bases and the J segment 0 bases; nucleotides outside the gene matches: 9. The germline gives CDR1 SGHTA, CDR2 FQGNSA. CDR3 sequence (DNA): TGTGCCAGCAGCACCCGGACAGGACGCATGAACACTGAAGCTTTCTTT. Its translation: CASSTRTGRMNTEAFF. Full variable domain (missing parts from reference TRBV7-2 and TRBJ1-1): GAGVSQSPSNKVTEKGKDVELRCDPISGHTALYWYRQSLGQGLEFLIYFQGNSAPDKSGLPSDRFSAERTGGSVSTLTIQRTQQEDSAVYLCASSTRTGRMNTEAFFGQGTRLTVV.

The V gene is TRBV4-1, the J gene TRBJ2-5; tentatively, D is TRBD2 (5 bases). Matching the DNA end better, TRBJ2-7 makes the J call doubtful. Germline V gene lookup returns CDR1 MGHRA and CDR2 YSYEKL. The CDR3 consists of 16 residues. This CDR3 reads CASSNSTRTREYEQYF. CDR3 coding DNA: TGCGCCAGCAGCAACTCAACTAGGACGAGGGAGTACGAGCAGTACTTC.

V gene TRBV7-8 combines with J gene TRBJ2-7; 15 nucleotides match TRBD2. This CDR3 comprises 16 residues. The V gene's germline CDR1 is SGHVS and CDR2 FQNEAQ. V lost 2 bases, J lost 3 bases, and 2 bases stayed unmatched. CDR3 amino acids: CASSLPGLAGGYEQYF. CDR3 nucleotides: TGTGCCAGCAGCTTACCGGGACTAGCGGGAGGCTACGAGCAGTACTTC.

The V gene is TRBV28, the J gene TRBJ2-1, with TRBD2 identical over 9 bases. The length of the CDR3 is 12 residues. CDR1 is MDHEN, CDR2 SYDVKM, per germline. With 4 bases clipped from V and 9 bases from J, the junction kept 1 base outside the gene matches. CDR3 in amino acids: CASSWGLAEQFF. The CDR3 DNA sequence: TGTGCCAGCAGTTGGGGACTAGCTGAGCAGTTCTTC.

As for this clone: At one of its ends the junction is not consistent with the germline gene, which may arise from a read error. The V and J genes are TRBV28 and TRBJ2-7, with D maybe TRBD1 (6 bases). This CDR3 is 11 amino acids long. Germline CDR1 reads MDHEN; CDR2 reads SYDVKM. The CDR3 spells CASQGRTLQSF. The CDR3, as DNA: TGTGCCAGCCAGGGGCGGACCCTGCAGTCCTTC.

CDR3: CASSIGAIPRFDEQYF. The CDR3 DNA is TGTGCCAGTAGTATAGGAGCTATCCCGAGATTTGACGAGCAGTACTTC. The V gene is TRBV19, the J gene TRBJ2-7; D unclear. Germline assignment: CDR1 LNHDA and CDR2 SQIVND (reference sequence). The CDR3 totals 16 residues. V shed 1 base and J shed 5 bases, with 18 bases lying between them.

This chain connects TRBV7-9 to TRBJ1-3, with 11 bases identical to TRBD1. J was trimmed by 2 bases and V by 5 bases; bases with no gene match: 2. The germline V gene encodes CDR1 SEHNR and CDR2 FQNEAQ (reference sequence). The CDR3 runs to 15 residues. CDR3 sequence: CASSAGQGAGNTIYF. The CDR3 DNA follows: TGTGCCAGCAGCGCGGGACAGGGGGCTGGAAACACCATATATTTT.

V usage is TRBV5-4 and J usage is TRBJ1-1; 7 bases are shared with TRBD1. The CDR3 is 15 amino acids. Germline V gene data show CDR1 as SGHNT and CDR2 as YYREEE (reference sequence). V trimming: 4 bases; J trimming: 4 bases; junction bases outside the gene matches: 10. CDR3 loop: CASSLIAGGFTEAFF. In DNA form, the CDR3 reads TGTGCCAGCAGCCTTATCGCAGGGGGTTTCACTGAAGCTTTCTTT.

The genes are TRBV28 and TRBJ2-7, with TRBD2 matching over 8 bases. CDR3 length: 15 amino acids. From germline, CDR1 is MDHEN and CDR2 SYDVKM. The trim removed 5 bases at V and 5 bases at J, leaving 11 bases unmatched. The CDR3 bases are TGTGCCAGCAGTATTCCCGGCGGGAGGAACGACGAGCAGTACTTC. Protein sequence: CASSIPGGRNDEQYF.

The genes are TRBV2 and TRBJ1-5; no firm D call. The CDR3 contains 14 residues. Trimming removed 6 bases at V and 0 bases at J, with 9 bases between. Germline V CDR1 and CDR2: SNHLY, FYNNEI. CDR3 loop: CASSKDTSNQPQHF. CDR3 sequence (DNA): TGTGCCAGCAGCAAAGACACTAGCAATCAGCCCCAGCATTTT.

The chain joins TRBV19 to TRBJ2-4; D is undetermined. CDR1 LNHDA and CDR2 SQIVND come from the germline V gene (reference sequence). Trimming removed 2 bases at V and 6 bases at J, with 11 bases between. The CDR3 extends over 14 amino acids. In DNA form, the CDR3 reads TGTGCCAGTAGTATAAACGGGTTAGGAAACATTCAGTACTTC. Translating it yields CASSINGLGNIQYF.

The chain combines TRBV5-1 with TRBJ2-3; 11 bases fit TRBD2. CDR3 size: 17 residues. Losses at the gene ends were 0 bases for V and 6 bases for J; bases not matched to a gene: 9. Germline lookup yields CDR1 SGHRS and CDR2 YFSETQ. As DNA, the CDR3 is TGCGCCAGCAGCTTGGGACTAGCGGGGACTCCGACGGATACGCAGTATTTT. Residues: CASSLGLAGTPTDTQYF.

The chain carries TRBV7-2 and TRBJ1-2, with a possible D match to TRBD1 (5 bases). The CDR3 is 13 amino acids. Germline V CDR1 and CDR2: SGHTA, FQGNSA. Trimming removed 3 bases at V and 6 bases at J, with 11 bases between. The CDR3, as DNA: TGTGCCAGCAGCTTTTTCAGGGAAGATGGCTACACCTTC. Its translation: CASSFFREDGYTF.

This chain links TRBV18 with TRBJ1-4; 8 bases agree with TRBD1. Per germline, CDR1 KGHSH and CDR2 LQKENI. V trimming: 3 bases; J trimming: 8 bases; junction bases outside the gene matches: 5. This CDR3 spans 14 amino acids. CDR3 in amino acids: CASSPRRTGEKLFF. CDR3 DNA sequence: TGTGCCAGCTCACCCCGCCGGACAGGGGAAAAACTGTTTTTT.

The chain recombines TRBV28 with TRBJ2-7, with TRBD2 as a possible D gene (6 bases). The V gene lost 6 bases and the J gene lost 6 bases, with 15 bases spanning the gap. The CDR3 has 13 residues. Germline V CDR1 and CDR2: MDHEN, SYDVKM. In nucleotides, the CDR3 is TGTGCCAGCAGGGAGGGTGTAACGGCCGAGCAGTACTTC. This encodes CASREGVTAEQYF.

The chain recombines TRBV5-8 with TRBJ1-4; the D gene is possibly TRBD1 (5 bases). Trimming pared 5 bases from V and 1 base from J, leaving 12 bases between. CDR3 length: 15 residues. CDR1 is SGHTS, CDR2 YDEGEE, per germline. This CDR3 reads CASSPFGGTNEKLFF. CDR3 nucleotides: TGTGCCAGCAGTCCCTTCGGGGGAACTAATGAAAAACTGTTTTTT.

V usage is TRBV7-9 and J usage is TRBJ1-1, with D maybe TRBD1 (5 bases). V shed 5 bases and J shed 5 bases, with 18 bases lying between them. This CDR3 region has 15 residues. Germline V gene sequence: CDR1 SEHNR, CDR2 FQNEAQ (reference sequence). As DNA, the CDR3 is TGTGCCAGCAGCCCTAGCGGGGGGGAAGAGACTGAAGCTTTCTTT. Translation: CASSPSGGEETEAFF.

The chain is built from TRBV4-1 and TRBJ1-1, with D possibly TRBD1 on 6 matching bases. This CDR3 is 16 amino acids long. Trimming took off 0 bases at V and 0 bases at J, with 11 bases between the two ends. Germline V gene data show CDR1 as MGHRA and CDR2 as YSYEKL. CDR3 protein: CASSQDRDRLNTEAFF. Here the CDR3 DNA reads TGCGCCAGCAGCCAAGATCGCGACAGGTTGAACACTGAAGCTTTCTTT.

CDR3 DNA sequence: TGCAGTGCTAGAGCATATGGCTACACCTTC. It translates to CSARAYGYTF. The chain joins TRBV20-1 to TRBJ1-2; D unresolved. V gave up 1 base and J gave up 5 bases, with 2 bases separating them. Germline assignment: CDR1 DFQATT and CDR2 SNEGSKA (reference sequence). This CDR3 is built from 10 residues.

The chain links TRBV11-1 to TRBJ2-1; D ambiguous. There are 15 residues in the CDR3. With 2 bases removed from V and 0 bases from J, the gap between germline ends came to 8 bases. Germline CDR1 reads SGHAT; CDR2 reads FQDESV (reference sequence). The CDR3 loop reads CASSLKASSYNEQFF. As DNA, the CDR3 is TGTGCCAGCAGCTTAAAAGCGAGCTCCTACAATGAGCAGTTCTTC.

The V gene is TRBV29-1, the J gene TRBJ2-1; TRBD2 agrees at 8 bases. This CDR3 region has 17 residues. CDR1 and CDR2 (germline): SQVTM, ANQGSEA. V trimming: 5 bases; J trimming: 5 bases; junction bases outside the gene matches: 17. DNA of the CDR3: TGCAGCGTTTCTCTGTGGTTCGAGCGGGGGCTGGACAATGAGCAGTTCTTC. Its protein is CSVSLWFERGLDNEQFF.

This rearrangement joins TRBV20-1 to TRBJ2-7; D gene ambiguous. The CDR3 sequence is 11 residues long. V lost 5 bases and J 3 bases, leaving 8 bases between the germline ends. Germline CDR1 DFQATT, CDR2 SNEGSKA (reference sequence). The CDR3 protein is CSAFHNYEQYF. The CDR3, as DNA: TGCAGTGCTTTTCACAACTACGAGCAGTACTTC.

The chain carries TRBV18 and TRBJ1-1; perhaps TRBD1 as D (5 bases). Trimming cost V 3 bases and J 0 bases, with 14 bases left between them. Germline V gene data show CDR1 as KGHSH and CDR2 as LQKENI. The CDR3 loop spans 16 amino acids. In DNA form, the CDR3 reads TGTGCCAGCTCACCCCAGTGGGGCGAGATGAACACTGAAGCTTTCTTT. Its protein product is CASSPQWGEMNTEAFF.

Written as DNA, the CDR3 is TGTGCCAGCAGTGGAGGGTACACAGATACGCAGTATTTT. This gives the protein CASSGGYTDTQYF. The chain recombines TRBV6-4 with TRBJ2-3; tentatively, D is TRBD2 (5 bases). V was clipped by 4 bases and J by 2 bases, with 7 bases between them. The V gene's germline CDR1 is MRHNA and CDR2 SNTAGT. This CDR3 has 13 residues.